The 27 T cell receptor beta chains below all came from one sample that was sequenced in a study of cytomegalovirus exposure and HLA in healthy donors. PCR primers comprised 60 Vbeta and 13 Jbeta primers. Profiling relied on immunoSEQ multiplex PCR, and the TCRdb table lists in-frame clones only, not all of them. Altogether about 55,000 clones are present, about 69% being singletons, with the ten largest covering about 32%. The source material was PBMCs. The source is a man between 40 and 49 years old in good health and CMV-seropositive.

The chain employs TRBV5-1 and TRBJ2-5, with 7 positions matching TRBD1. Germline CDR1 is SGHRS and CDR2 is YFSETQ. J was trimmed by 3 bases and V by 3 bases; bases with no gene match: 5. CDR3 length: 14 residues. As DNA, the CDR3 is TGCGCCAGCAGCTCCGTTACAGGGGAAGAGACCCAGTACTTC. Translated, it gives CASSSVTGEETQYF.

The chain carries TRBV5-1 and TRBJ2-1; 8 nucleotides align to TRBD2. The V gene's germline CDR1 is SGHRS and CDR2 YFSETQ. Trimming at V came to 2 bases and at J to 3 bases, leaving 7 bases not matched to a gene. CDR3 length: 16 amino acids. CDR3 residues: CASSFGIAGRYNEQFF. The CDR3 DNA sequence: TGCGCCAGCAGCTTTGGGATAGCGGGGCGCTACAATGAGCAGTTCTTC.

This rearrangement joins TRBV5-1 to TRBJ2-1; TRBD2 is a possible D gene (6 bases). Germline loops: CDR1 SGHRS, CDR2 YFSETQ. CDR3 length: 13 residues. The germline V and J ends were trimmed by 0 bases and 15 bases, with 16 bases remaining between them. The CDR3, as DNA: TGCGCCAGCAGCTTGGCACTAGCCCGGTTATGGTTCTTC. Protein: CASSLALARLWFF.

The rearrangement links TRBV28 to TRBJ2-3, with TRBD1 matching over 9 bases. Germline V gene lookup returns CDR1 MDHEN and CDR2 SYDVKM. The CDR3 spans 15 residues. J gave up 3 bases and V 6 bases, and 7 bases lay outside the gene matches. This CDR3 reads CASRTGGSGTDTQYF. The CDR3 nucleotides read TGTGCCAGCAGAACAGGGGGCTCGGGGACAGATACGCAGTATTTT.

This sequence joins TRBV4-3 and TRBJ2-7; 8 positions agree with TRBD1. The CDR3 extends over 13 amino acids. Unmatched junction bases numbered 2, after V lost 4 bases and J lost 3 bases. In germline, CDR1 is LGHNA, CDR2 YSLEER. The CDR3, as DNA: TGCGCCAGCAGCCTCGACAGGGGCTACGAGCAGTACTTC. This encodes CASSLDRGYEQYF.

J is TRBJ1-6 and V is TRBV2; TRBD1 matches 8 bases. V dropped 5 bases and J dropped 2; count of bases not matched to a gene: 11. Germline V gene data show CDR1 as SNHLY and CDR2 as FYNNEI. The CDR3 is 18 residues long. CDR3 protein: CASSPRQGSKPYNSPLHF. Here the CDR3 DNA reads TGTGCCAGCAGTCCTCGACAGGGGTCAAAACCCTATAATTCACCCCTCCACTTT.

The V and J genes are TRBV14 and TRBJ1-1, with TRBD1 matching over 7 bases. This CDR3 has 14 amino acids. The junction had 7 bases not matched to a gene; V was cut back by 4 bases and J by 5 bases. Germline V gene sequence: CDR1 SGHDN, CDR2 FVKESK. CDR3 coding DNA: TGTGCCAGCAGCCCCCTACAGGGGCGAACTGAAGCTTTCTTT. It yields the protein CASSPLQGRTEAFF. The full variable domain, with the rest looked up from reference TRBV14 and TRBJ1-1, is EAGVTQFPSHSVIEKGQTVTLRCDPISGHDNLYWYRRVMGKEIKFLLHFVKESKQDESGMPNNRFLAERTGGTYSTLKVQPAELEDSGVYFCASSPLQGRTEAFFGQGTRLTVV.

In the case of this clone: One junction end does not reproduce the germline sequence, and a read error may be involved. V usage is TRBV7-7 and J usage is TRBJ2-5, with D unresolved. The CDR3 covers 14 residues. From germline, CDR1 is SSHAT and CDR2 FNYEAQ (reference sequence). CDR3 loop: CASSLSTAQETQYF. As DNA, the CDR3 is TGTGCTAGCAGCTTATCAACAGCCCAAGAGACCCAGTACTTC.

The chain uses TRBV27 and TRBJ2-2; 7 bases are shared with TRBD2. From germline, CDR1 is MNHEY and CDR2 SMNVEV (reference sequence). J lost 6 bases, V lost 5 bases, and 15 bases had no gene match. This CDR3 region has 17 residues. Here the CDR3 reads CASSLTRGGVTPGELFF. CDR3 sequence (DNA): TGTGCCAGCAGTCTGACCCGTGGGGGGGTCACACCCGGGGAGCTGTTTTTT.

This chain connects TRBV10-3 to TRBJ1-1; D remains unclear. V dropped 5 bases and J dropped 3 bases, with 10 bases sitting between them. Germline lookup yields CDR1 ENHRY and CDR2 SYGVKD. This CDR3 spans 13 amino acids. The CDR3 sequence is CAISSSAYTEAFF. The CDR3 nucleotides read TGTGCCATCAGTAGTTCAGCGTACACTGAAGCTTTCTTT.

The chain has TRBV5-6 and TRBJ2-7, with D maybe TRBD1 (5 bases). Trimming shortened V by 1 base and J by 0 bases, and 8 bases separated the two germline ends. This CDR3 is 14 amino acids long. The germline V gene encodes CDR1 SGHDT and CDR2 YYEEEE. The CDR3 DNA sequence: TGTGCCAGCAGCTTGACAGGCCTCTCCTACGAGCAGTACTTC. Residues: CASSLTGLSYEQYF.

In its sample, this clone was seen a few times. The genes are TRBV5-4 and TRBJ1-4, with 7 bases lining up with TRBD1. The CDR3 consists of 15 residues. Per the germline V gene, CDR1 is SGHNT and CDR2 is YYREEE (reference sequence). V shed 3 bases, J shed 4 bases, and the junction held 6 bases outside the gene matches. The CDR3 is CASSSRDSRNEKLFF. The CDR3 bases are TGTGCCAGCAGCTCCCGGGACAGCCGTAATGAAAAACTGTTTTTT.

The chain employs TRBV30 and TRBJ1-2, with D maybe TRBD1 (5 bases). V lost 5 bases, J lost 2 bases, and 24 bases lay in between. Germline CDR1 and CDR2: GTSNPN and SVGIG (reference sequence). This CDR3 has 17 amino acids. The CDR3 DNA reads TGTGCCTGGCCAGTCGGGGGGAAAGGACCACTCAACTATGGCTACACCTTC. Translated, it gives CAWPVGGKGPLNYGYTF.

The chain uses TRBV5-1 and TRBJ2-7; D gene uncertain. Germline V gene lookup returns CDR1 SGHRS and CDR2 YFSETQ. This CDR3 region has 14 residues. V lost 1 base and J lost 2, with 10 bases in between. The CDR3 sequence: CASSLFYGAYEQYF. CDR3 nucleotide sequence: TGCGCCAGCAGCTTGTTCTACGGAGCCTACGAGCAGTACTTC.

The rearrangement joins TRBV2 to TRBJ1-5; 9 bases map to TRBD1. CDR1 is SNHLY and CDR2 is FYNNEI in the germline V gene. Germline trimming cut 5 bases from V and 10 bases from J; bases unmatched to any gene: 12. This CDR3 has 15 residues. This chain's CDR3 is CASSTGQGENSPQHF. The CDR3 nucleotides are TGTGCCAGCAGTACGGGACAGGGAGAAAATTCTCCCCAGCATTTT. Using reference TRBV2 and TRBJ1-5 for the parts outside the CDR3, the full variable domain is EPEVTQTPSHQVTQMGQEVILRCVPISNHLYFYWYRQILGQKVEFLVSFYNNEISEKSEIFDDQFSVERPDGSNFTLKIRSTKLEDSAMYFCASSTGQGENSPQHFGDGTRLSIL.

V usage is TRBV5-1 and J usage is TRBJ2-7; 7 nucleotides match TRBD2. The length of the CDR3 is 14 residues. Germline V gives CDR1 SGHRS, CDR2 YFSETQ. V trimming: 2 bases; J trimming: 0 bases; junction bases outside the gene matches: 2. CDR3 sequence: CASSLGGSSYEQYF. In nucleotides, the CDR3 is TGCGCCAGCAGCTTAGGCGGGAGCTCCTACGAGCAGTACTTC. Full variable domain (remainder filled in from reference TRBV5-1 and TRBJ2-7): KAGVTQTPRYLIKTRGQQVTLSCSPISGHRSVSWYQQTPGQGLQFLFEYFSETQRNKGNFPGRFSGRQFSNSRSEMNVSTLELGDSALYLCASSLGGSSYEQYFGPGTRLTVT.

The rearrangement links TRBV19 to TRBJ1-2; D is perhaps TRBD1 (6 bases). V lost 6 bases and J 4 bases, leaving 15 bases between the germline ends. The length of the CDR3 is 14 residues. Germline-derived CDR1 and CDR2 are LNHDA and SQIVND (reference sequence). CDR3: CASRLSRQVYGYTF. DNA for the CDR3: TGTGCCAGTAGGCTCTCCCGACAGGTCTATGGCTACACCTTC.

The chain recombines TRBV4-1 with TRBJ1-1, with 7 positions matching TRBD1. Looked up from germline, CDR1 is MGHRA and CDR2 is YSYEKL. CDR3 length equals 16 residues. After removal of 1 base from V and 4 bases from J, the junction contained 9 bases not matched to a gene. CDR3 coding DNA: TGCGCCAGCAGCCAAGGACAGGGCGCGTTTGGCACTGAAGCTTTCTTT. Amino acids: CASSQGQGAFGTEAFF.

The chain recombines TRBV29-1 with TRBJ2-3; 10 positions agree with TRBD1. V shed 1 base, J shed 3 bases, and the junction held 7 bases outside the gene matches. This CDR3 has 16 residues. Germline CDR1 is SQVTM and CDR2 is ANQGSEA. For the CDR3, the DNA is TGCAGCGTTGAAGCCCGACAGGGGGCGCTTACAGATACGCAGTATTTT. Its translation: CSVEARQGALTDTQYF.

The J gene is TRBJ2-3, the V gene TRBV6-6, with TRBD1 matching 9 bases. Looked up from germline, CDR1 is MNHNY and CDR2 is SVGAGI (reference sequence). The CDR3 is 16 amino acids. J gave up 1 base and V 5 bases, and 7 bases lay outside the gene matches. The CDR3 DNA follows: TGTGCCAGCAGTAACCACAGGGGGCAGGGCACAGATACGCAGTATTTT. Protein: CASSNHRGQGTDTQYF.

The rearrangement links TRBV30 to TRBJ1-1; a weak D match, TRBD1 (5 bases). The germline V and J ends were trimmed by 1 base and 4 bases, with 13 bases remaining between them. Germline lookup yields CDR1 GTSNPN and CDR2 SVGIG (reference sequence). The CDR3 is 14 residues long. DNA of the CDR3: TGTGCCTGGAGTGCATCCAGGGTAGGCACTGAAGCTTTCTTT. This sequence encodes CAWSASRVGTEAFF.

The rearrangement uses TRBV9 and TRBJ2-2; 8 nucleotides agree with TRBD2. CDR1 is SGDLS, CDR2 YYNGEE, per germline. Trimming at V came to 0 bases and at J to 9 bases, leaving 4 bases not matched to a gene. CDR3 length: 14 amino acids. CDR3 amino acids: CASSVAGGPRELFF. Written as DNA, the CDR3 is TGTGCCAGCAGCGTAGCGGGGGGGCCCCGGGAGCTGTTTTTT.

V usage is TRBV2 and J usage is TRBJ1-6; 10 bases agree with TRBD1. The germline gives CDR1 SNHLY, CDR2 FYNNEI. J was trimmed by 9 bases and V by 5 bases; bases with no gene match: 4. The CDR3 is 14 residues long. CDR3 region: CASSWDRGGSPLHF. The CDR3 nucleotides are TGTGCCAGCAGTTGGGACAGGGGCGGTTCACCCCTCCACTTT.

V and J are TRBV6-5 and TRBJ1-6, with D hard to call. V dropped 5 bases and J dropped 6 bases, with 14 bases sitting between them. This CDR3 comprises 15 residues. CDR1 is MNHEY, CDR2 SVGAGI, per germline. CDR3 sequence (DNA): TGTGCCAGCAGTCAGGCCCCGGGAGCTAATTCACCCCTCCACTTT. Protein product: CASSQAPGANSPLHF.

This clone was observed a handful of times. The chain couples TRBV6-1 to TRBJ2-7; TRBD2 matches at 10 bases. Germline CDR1 reads MNHNS; CDR2 reads SASEGT. CDR3 length: 14 amino acids. J lost 4 bases, V lost 6 bases, and 6 bases had no gene match. The CDR3 loop is CASRKAGGVYEQYF. CDR3 bases: TGTGCCAGCAGGAAAGCGGGGGGGGTTTACGAGCAGTACTTC.

V gene TRBV5-6 combines with J gene TRBJ1-2, with 12 bases fitting TRBD1. Unmatched junction bases numbered 8, after V lost 3 bases and J lost 8 bases. The CDR3 extends over 15 amino acids. CDR1 is SGHDT, CDR2 YYEEEE, per germline. The CDR3 region is CASSWGTGGSSGYTF. Written as DNA, the CDR3 is TGTGCCAGCAGCTGGGGGACAGGGGGCTCAAGCGGCTACACCTTC.

V and J are TRBV5-1 and TRBJ2-1; 9 bases line up with TRBD1. The CDR3 is 16 residues long. From germline, CDR1 is SGHRS and CDR2 YFSETQ. The V gene end was trimmed by 0 bases and the J gene end by 8 bases; junction bases not matched to a gene: 9. The DNA of the CDR3 is TGCGCCAGCAGCTTGGTCACAGGGGGCCCGGTGGATGAGCAGTTCTTC. This sequence encodes CASSLVTGGPVDEQFF.